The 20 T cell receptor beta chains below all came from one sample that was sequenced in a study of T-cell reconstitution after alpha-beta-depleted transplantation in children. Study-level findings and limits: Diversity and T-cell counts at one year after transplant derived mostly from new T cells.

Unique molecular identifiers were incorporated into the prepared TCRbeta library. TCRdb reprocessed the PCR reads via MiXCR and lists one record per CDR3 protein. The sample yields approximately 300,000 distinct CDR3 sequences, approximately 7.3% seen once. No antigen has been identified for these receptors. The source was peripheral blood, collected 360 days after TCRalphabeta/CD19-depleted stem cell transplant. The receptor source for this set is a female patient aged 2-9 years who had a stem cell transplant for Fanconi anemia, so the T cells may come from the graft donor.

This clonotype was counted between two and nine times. The CDR3 sequence is CASKSGTGGKLFF. CDR3 coding DNA: TGTGCCAGCAAGTCTGGGACAGGGGGAAAACTGTTTTTT. The chain joins TRBV7-9 to TRBJ1-4; 11 bases match TRBD1. The germline V gene encodes CDR1 SEHNR and CDR2 FQNEAQ (reference sequence). The CDR3 consists of 13 residues. The V segment lost 7 bases and the J segment 10 bases; nucleotides outside the gene matches: 5.

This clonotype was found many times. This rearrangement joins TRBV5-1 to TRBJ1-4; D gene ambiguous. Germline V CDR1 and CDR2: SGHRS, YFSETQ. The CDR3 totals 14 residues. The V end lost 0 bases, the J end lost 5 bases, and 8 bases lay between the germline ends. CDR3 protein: CASSLAGSNEKLFF. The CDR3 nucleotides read TGCGCCAGCAGCTTGGCCGGGAGCAATGAAAAACTGTTTTTT.

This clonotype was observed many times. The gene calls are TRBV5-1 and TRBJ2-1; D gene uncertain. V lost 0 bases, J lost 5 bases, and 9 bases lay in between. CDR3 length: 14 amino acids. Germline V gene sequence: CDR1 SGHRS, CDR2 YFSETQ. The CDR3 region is CASSLEVPNNEQFF. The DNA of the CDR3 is TGCGCCAGCAGCTTGGAGGTACCCAACAATGAGCAGTTCTTC.

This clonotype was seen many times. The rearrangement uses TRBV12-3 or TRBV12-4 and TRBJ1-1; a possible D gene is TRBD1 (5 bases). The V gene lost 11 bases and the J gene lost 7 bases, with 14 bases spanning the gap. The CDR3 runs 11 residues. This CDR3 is CAGGAGSEAFF. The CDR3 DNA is TGTGCCGGGGGAGCGGGAAGTGAAGCTTTCTTT.

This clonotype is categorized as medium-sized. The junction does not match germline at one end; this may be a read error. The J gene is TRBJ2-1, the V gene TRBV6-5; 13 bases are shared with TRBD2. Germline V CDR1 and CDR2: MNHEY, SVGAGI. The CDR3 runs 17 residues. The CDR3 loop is CASSYSGLAGVYNEQFF. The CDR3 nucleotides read TGTGCCAGCAGCTACTCCGGACTAGCGGGGGTATACAATGAGCAGTTCTTC.

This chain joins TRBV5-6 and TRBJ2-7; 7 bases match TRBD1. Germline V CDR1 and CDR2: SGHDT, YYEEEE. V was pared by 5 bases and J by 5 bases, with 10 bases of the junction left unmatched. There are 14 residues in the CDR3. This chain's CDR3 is CASSLTGFGDEQYV. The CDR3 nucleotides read TGTGCCAGCAGTTTGACAGGGTTCGGCGACGAGCAGTACGTC.

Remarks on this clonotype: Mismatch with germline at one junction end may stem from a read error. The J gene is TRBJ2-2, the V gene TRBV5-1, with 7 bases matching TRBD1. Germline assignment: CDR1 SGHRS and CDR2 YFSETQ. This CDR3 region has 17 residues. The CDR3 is CASSLKTKGALYGELYF. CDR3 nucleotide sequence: TGCGCCAGCAGCTTGAAGACTAAGGGGGCGCTTTACGGGGAGCTGTATTTT.

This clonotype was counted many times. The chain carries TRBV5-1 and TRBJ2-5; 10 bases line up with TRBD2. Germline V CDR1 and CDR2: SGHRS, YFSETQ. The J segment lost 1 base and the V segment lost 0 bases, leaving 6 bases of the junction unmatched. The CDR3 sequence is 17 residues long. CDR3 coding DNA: TGCGCCAGCAGCTTGGATCCTAGCGGGAGCAGCCAAGAGACCCAGTACTTC. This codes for CASSLDPSGSSQETQYF.

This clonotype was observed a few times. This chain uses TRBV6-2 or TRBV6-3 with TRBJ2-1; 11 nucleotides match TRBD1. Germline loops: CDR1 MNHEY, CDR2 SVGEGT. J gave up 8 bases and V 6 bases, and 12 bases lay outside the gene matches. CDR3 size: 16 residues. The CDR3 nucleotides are TGTGCCAGCAGGGGGTCTTTGGGACAGGGGGTCGATGAGCAGTTCTTC. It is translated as CASRGSLGQGVDEQFF.

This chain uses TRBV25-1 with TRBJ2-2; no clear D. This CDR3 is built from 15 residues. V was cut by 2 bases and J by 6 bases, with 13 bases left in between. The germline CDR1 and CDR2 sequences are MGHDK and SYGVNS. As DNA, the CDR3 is TGTGCCAGCAGTGAAGACGTGGATTTCGCCGGGGAGCTGTTTTTT. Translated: CASSEDVDFAGELFF.

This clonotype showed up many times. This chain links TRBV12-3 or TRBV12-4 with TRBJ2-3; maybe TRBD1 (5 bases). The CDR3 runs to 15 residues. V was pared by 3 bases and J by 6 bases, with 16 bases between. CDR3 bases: TGTGCCAGCAGTTTCGCAAGGGGCAGACCTGATACGCAGTATTTT. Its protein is CASSFARGRPDTQYF.

DNA of the CDR3: TGTGCCAGCCGACCCAAACTACAGATCCACCTCGGGAATTCACCCCTCCACTTT. Its translation: CASRPKLQIHLGNSPLHF. The chain couples TRBV6-2 or TRBV6-3 to TRBJ1-6; D unclear. The V gene lost 8 bases and the J gene lost 7 bases, with 27 bases spanning the gap. The length of the CDR3 is 18 residues. CDR1 is MNHEY and CDR2 is SVGEGT in the germline V gene.

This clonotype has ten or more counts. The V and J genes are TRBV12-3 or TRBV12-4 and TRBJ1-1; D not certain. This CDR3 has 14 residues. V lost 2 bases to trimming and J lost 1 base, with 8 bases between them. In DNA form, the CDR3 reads TGTGCCAGCAGTTTAATCCAGAGGAACACTGAAGCTTTCTTT. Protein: CASSLIQRNTEAFF.

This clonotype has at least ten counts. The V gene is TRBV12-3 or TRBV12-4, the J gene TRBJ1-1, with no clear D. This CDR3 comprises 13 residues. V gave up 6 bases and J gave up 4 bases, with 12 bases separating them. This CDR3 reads CASSYGSATEAFF. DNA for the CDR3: TGTGCCAGCAGCTACGGGTCGGCCACTGAAGCTTTCTTT.

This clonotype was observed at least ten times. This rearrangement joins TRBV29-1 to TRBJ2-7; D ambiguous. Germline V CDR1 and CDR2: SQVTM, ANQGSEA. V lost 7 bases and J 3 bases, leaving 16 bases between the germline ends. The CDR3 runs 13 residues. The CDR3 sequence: CSARGRLDYEQYF. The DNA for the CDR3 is TGCAGCGCAAGAGGACGGCTGGACTACGAGCAGTACTTC.

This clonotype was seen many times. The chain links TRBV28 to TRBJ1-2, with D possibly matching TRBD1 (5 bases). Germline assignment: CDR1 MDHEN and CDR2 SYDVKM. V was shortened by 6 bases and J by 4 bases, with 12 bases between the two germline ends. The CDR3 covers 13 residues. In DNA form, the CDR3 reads TGTGCCAGCAGCATAGGGGTTACCTATGGCTACACCTTC. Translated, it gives CASSIGVTYGYTF.

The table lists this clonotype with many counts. The CDR3 nucleotides are TGCAGCGTTGAAAGCGACTTTCTTAGGGAGACCCAGTACTTC. It encodes CSVESDFLRETQYF. The chain links TRBV29-1 to TRBJ2-5; D gene uncertain. With 2 bases removed from V and 5 bases from J, the gap between germline ends came to 15 bases. The germline V gene encodes CDR1 SQVTM and CDR2 ANQGSEA. The CDR3 has 14 amino acids.

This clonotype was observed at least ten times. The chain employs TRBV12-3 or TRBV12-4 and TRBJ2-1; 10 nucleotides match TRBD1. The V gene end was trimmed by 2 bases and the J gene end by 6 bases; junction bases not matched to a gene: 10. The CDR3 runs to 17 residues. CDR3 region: CASSLMRWTGGLNEQFF. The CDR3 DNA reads TGTGCCAGCAGTTTAATGCGGTGGACAGGGGGTCTCAATGAGCAGTTCTTC.

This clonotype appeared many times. CDR3 amino acids: CASHHSTSYEQYF. CDR3 coding DNA: TGTGCCAGCCATCATTCGACTAGCTACGAGCAGTACTTC. This chain joins TRBV28 and TRBJ2-7; D is perhaps TRBD2 (6 bases). V dropped 8 bases and J dropped 3 bases, with 14 bases sitting between them. The germline CDR1 and CDR2 sequences are MDHEN and SYDVKM. CDR3 length: 13 residues.

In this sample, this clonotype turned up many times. CDR3 DNA sequence: TGCAGTGCTAGAAAGCGGGGTGAGCAGTTCTTC. Protein sequence: CSARKRGEQFF. The chain has TRBV20-1 and TRBJ2-1, with 7 positions matching TRBD2. CDR1 and CDR2 from the germline V gene are DFQATT and SNEGSKA (reference sequence). The CDR3 covers 11 residues. V was clipped by 2 bases and J by 9 bases; unmatched bases: 1.